The TCR beta chain under discussion was sequenced for a study of blood T cell repertoires in COVID-19. Sequencing was performed with immunoSEQ multiplex PCR; in TCRdb, only in-frame clones are kept and a portion is missing. The repertoire includes fewer than 250,000 clones, about 84% of them detected once, and 1.5% to 2% sits in the top ten. V shed 5 bases and J shed 7 bases, with 14 bases lying between them. CDR1 is LNHDA, CDR2 SQIVND, per germline (reference sequence). This CDR3 region has 13 residues. Source material: PBMCs or T cells enriched from blood (not recorded which). This TCR derives from a man in his 60s who had recovered from COVID-19. The V and J genes are TRBV19 and TRBJ1-2; a possible D gene is TRBD1 (6 bases). The DNA for the CDR3 is TGTGCCAGTAGTGCGCGACAGGAGTCTGGCTACACCTTC. Translation gives CASSARQESGYTF.